The source of this TCR beta chain is a study of CD4 T cells in lung cancer (dated by TCRdb to about 2019). For context, the study as a whole: In the study, blood T cells from NSCLC patients were screened for responses to candidate mutation-encoded neoepitopes, and neoantigen-specific CD4+ T-cell clones and TCRs were isolated. The patients who underwent resection had lung adenocarcinoma or squamous cell carcinoma, were aged 60 to 69 when blood was donated, and were mostly former smokers. Deep sequencing of TCRB was used to follow the frequency of neoantigen-specific clonotypes in tumor resections, non-adjacent lung and cultured T-cell products. Before blood donation, treatments including platinum chemotherapy had been received by the patients, and nivolumab or pembrolizumab had been received by some of the patients.

The paper as a whole reports these results and caveats: IFNgamma-sorted cells included nonspecific IFNgamma producers of unknown purity, so expanded lines ranged from monoclonal to oligoclonal. Some responses derived from blood might reflect in vitro priming of naive T cells or cross-reactivity instead of memory responses to the cancer.

Note on this clone: Its antigen is still unknown. No base-level quality is on record; no much larger clone is a single base apart.

V and J are truncated by 3 bases and 0 bases respectively, leaving an intervening sequence of 11 bases. The CDR3, cysteine through phenylalanine, is 15 amino acids long. Only the CDR3 portion is preserved as DNA: 45 bases, with reading frame beginning at the first base. The germline V gene yields KGHSH for CDR1 and LQKENI for CDR2. Library construction relied on the immunoSEQ multiplex PCR assay. Qiagen DNeasy or QIAamp micro DNA kits were used to isolate DNA, and the Adaptive Biotechnology human TCRB sequencing kit was used to sequence TCRB. TCRB libraries were sequenced on an Illumina MiSeq. The paper's processing steps were these. The kit provider's software was used to analyze TCRB sequence data, and Fisher's exact test was applied to assess tumor enrichment of clonotype templates. TCRdb mirrors the immuneACCESS table, restricted to in-frame sequences. Some clones are absent from its copies; in checked studies, under half trace to an unresolved V gene, and the reason for the others is unknown. V and J calls and clone size come straight from that table; D and trimming were deduced from the DNA. The sample has some 310 clones on record, 87% of them singletons. 89% of the sample comes from the top ten.

PBMCs were stimulated for over 10 days with mutant 27-mer peptides together with IL21, IL7, IL15 and IL2, and were then restimulated with autologous B cells pulsed with peptide. After restimulation with peptide-pulsed B cells, live IFNgamma-secreting T cells were sorted by cytokine capture on a FACS Aria2. Sorted cells were expanded for roughly 14 to 20 days at limiting dilution, around 3 or 10 cells per well, with irradiated allogeneic PBMCs, phytohemagglutinin and IL2. Either peripheral blood samples or leukapheresis products were collected from the patients. The antigen specificity of expanded lines was screened by IFNgamma ELISA against autologous B cells pulsed with mutant peptides.

The receptor chain draws on TRBV18 and TRBJ1-1; a tentative D match to TRBD1 spans 6 bases. This TCR derives from a woman aged 55-75 years with non-small cell lung cancer. Some clones in this sample may be carry-over from other donors' samples. Sequencing was performed on a CD4+ T cell line or clone grown in culture. The DNA reads as follows: TGTGCCAGCTCACCCCTTACAGGGATGAACACTGAAGCTTTCTTT. Its coded protein is CASSPLTGMNTEAFF. Beyond the CDR3, the reference TRBV18 and TRBJ1-1 genes provide the residues; the full variable domain reads: NAGVMQNPRHLVRRRGQEARLRCSPMKGHSHVYWYRQLPEEGLKFMVYLQKENIIDESGMPKERFSAEFPKEGPSILRIQQVVRGDSAAYFCASSPLTGMNTEAFFGQGTRLTVV.